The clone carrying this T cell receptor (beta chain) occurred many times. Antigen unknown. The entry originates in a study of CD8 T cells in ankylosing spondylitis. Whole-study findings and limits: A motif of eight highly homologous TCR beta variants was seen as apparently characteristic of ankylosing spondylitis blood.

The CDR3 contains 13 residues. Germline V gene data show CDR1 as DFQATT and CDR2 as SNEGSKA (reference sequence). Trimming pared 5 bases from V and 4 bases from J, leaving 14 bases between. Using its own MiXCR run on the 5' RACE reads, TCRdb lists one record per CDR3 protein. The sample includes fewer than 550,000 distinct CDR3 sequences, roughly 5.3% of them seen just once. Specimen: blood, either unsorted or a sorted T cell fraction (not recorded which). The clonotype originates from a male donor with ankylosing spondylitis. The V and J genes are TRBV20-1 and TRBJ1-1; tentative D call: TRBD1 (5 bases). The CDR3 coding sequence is TGCAGTGCTGATCCTCGGGGGAGCACTGAAGCTTTCTTT. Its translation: CSADPRGSTEAFF.